This TCR beta chain was identified during a study of T-cell reconstitution after alpha-beta-depleted transplantation in children. This clonotype was detected a few times. Germline CDR1 reads SEHNR; CDR2 reads FQNEAQ (reference sequence). The CDR3 extends over 15 amino acids. Between the trimmed V and J ends, which lost 1 base and 0 bases, there was a span of 6 bases. The library targeted TCRbeta and was prepared with unique molecular identifiers. TCRdb reprocessed the PCR reads with MiXCR, giving one entry per CDR3 protein. The profile covers approximately 980,000 distinct CDR3 sequences, with roughly 29% appearing a single time and about 28% taken by the ten largest.

V is TRBV7-9 and J is TRBJ2-2; unclear D gene. The sequence was collected from a boy younger than two who had a stem cell transplant for SCID, so the T cells may come from the graft donor. Source: PBMCs, mostly from graft donor cells, taken 360 days after TCRalphabeta/CD19-depleted stem cell transplant. CDR3 DNA: TGTGCCAGCAGCTTAGAGCAGGCGAACACCGGGGAGCTGTTTTTT. This codes for CASSLEQANTGELFF.